This T cell receptor beta chain comes out of a study of blood T cell repertoires in COVID-19. Whole-study context: The United States, Italy and Spain supplied acute and convalescent COVID-19 samples. From T cells, B-cell-depleted T cells, or PBMCs came the material, which was cDNA or gDNA.

V lost 3 bases to trimming and J lost 2 bases, with 10 bases between them. Germline V CDR1 and CDR2: LNHDA, SQIVND (reference sequence). The CDR3 spans 14 residues. Authors' analysis steps: By means of reference gene primer amplification, nucleated cell counts were estimated. Sequencing was performed with immunoSEQ multiplex PCR; in TCRdb, only in-frame clones are kept and a portion is missing. That table is the source of V, J and clone size, and D and trimming were worked out from the DNA. The sample includes around 91,000 clones, approximately 85% of them seen just once. The J gene is TRBJ2-5, the V gene TRBV19; possible D gene TRBD2, 5 bases. The clonotype was recovered from a human donor in a cohort sampled during active COVID-19. Material: peripheral blood. The CDR3: CASSIGLAQETQYF. CDR3 sequence (DNA): TGTGCCAGTAGTATTGGTTTAGCGCAAGAGACCCAGTACTTC.